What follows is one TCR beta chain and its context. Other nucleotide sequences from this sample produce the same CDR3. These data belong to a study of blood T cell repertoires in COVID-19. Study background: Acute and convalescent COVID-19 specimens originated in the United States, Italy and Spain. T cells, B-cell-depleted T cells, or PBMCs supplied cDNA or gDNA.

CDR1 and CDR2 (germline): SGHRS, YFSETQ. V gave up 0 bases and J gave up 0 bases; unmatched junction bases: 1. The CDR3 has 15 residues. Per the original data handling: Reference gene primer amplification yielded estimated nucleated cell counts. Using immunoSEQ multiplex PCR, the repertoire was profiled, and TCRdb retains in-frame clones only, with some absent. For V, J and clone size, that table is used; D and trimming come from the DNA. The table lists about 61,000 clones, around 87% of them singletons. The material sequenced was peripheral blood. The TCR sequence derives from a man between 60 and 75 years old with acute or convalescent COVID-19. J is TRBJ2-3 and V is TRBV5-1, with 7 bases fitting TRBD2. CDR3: CASSLGGGSTDTQYF. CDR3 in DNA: TGCGCCAGCAGCTTGGGCGGGGGAAGCACAGATACGCAGTATTTT.